A selection of T cell receptor beta chains follows, all from one sample in a study of early T cells in non-severe SARS-CoV-2 infection. TCRdb recomputed calls from the 5' RACE reads with MiXCR, one row per CDR3 protein. The sample holds 90,000 to 120,000 distinct CDR3 sequences, roughly 10% seen once. Material for sequencing was whole blood. Every receptor here comes from an adult who was a healthcare worker with PCR-confirmed SARS-CoV-2 infection or an uninfected control (not recorded which). CDR3s include the opening cysteine and the closing phenylalanine or tryptophan. A D gene is named only where the DNA matches it firmly. Clone size is given for some rows only: seen once, a few or many times, or a class if the clone is expanded.

v_call	clone_size	d_call	j_call	cdr3_aa
TRBV27	-	TRBD2	TRBJ2-4	CASRQRAGGNIQYF
TRBV5-1	-	TRBD1	TRBJ2-5	CASSLSGGEGTQYF
TRBV12-3/TRBV12-4	many	TRBD1	TRBJ2-5	CASSFGTGGNQETQYF
TRBV7-9	few	-	TRBJ2-5	CASSLGFTPLETQYF
TRBV28	few	-	TRBJ2-7	CASSLGLVSYEQYF
TRBV6-2/TRBV6-3	few	-	TRBJ2-7	CASGDTSYEQYF
TRBV5-1	-	TRBD2	TRBJ2-7	CASSLLRGDEQYF
TRBV4-1	few	-	TRBJ2-1	CASSQFGRRDEQFF
TRBV25-1	many	-	TRBJ2-3	CASSDFGFTDTQYF
TRBV6-1	few	-	TRBJ1-4	CASSRSLQTTNEKLFF
TRBV4-1	few	-	TRBJ2-1	CASSQDSSYNEQFF
TRBV12-3/TRBV12-4	many	-	TRBJ2-1	CASSLRLWVPSYNEQFF
TRBV7-6	many	TRBD1	TRBJ1-3	CASRSTGAGNTIYF
TRBV28	many	-	TRBJ2-1	CASSLSGVNNNEQFF
TRBV21-1	many	-	TRBJ1-2	CASSKHGRYGYTF
TRBV27	many	-	TRBJ2-6	CASSLNGGSGANVLTF
TRBV28	many	-	TRBJ1-1	CASSSPSNPAFF
TRBV7-2	-	TRBD1	TRBJ1-4	CASSSGGGKLFF
TRBV27	many	-	TRBJ2-3	CASSLISGSRDTQYF
TRBV18	many	-	TRBJ2-5	CASSPLGEETQYF
TRBV12-3/TRBV12-4	few	-	TRBJ1-1	CASDSGEAYTEAFF
TRBV20-1	-	-	TRBJ1-1	CSASQGPSTEAFF
TRBV28	few	-	TRBJ1-5	CASSFYNQPQHF
TRBV6-2/TRBV6-3	few	-	TRBJ1-1	CASSYDRPGNTEAFF
TRBV4-3	many	TRBD2	TRBJ2-2	CASSRKLAGVLRDTGELFF
TRBV6-5	many	-	TRBJ2-7	CASRRDPAYEQYF
TRBV30	-	TRBD2	TRBJ2-5	CAWRTLAGGLETQYF
TRBV24-1	many	TRBD2	TRBJ2-1	CATSTGPGGSYNEQFF
TRBV20-1	-	-	TRBJ2-7	CSARDFLHEQYF
TRBV12-3/TRBV12-4	many	TRBD1	TRBJ2-2	CASRMTGGTGELFF
TRBV6-1	-	-	TRBJ1-1	CASAADGEMNTEAFF
TRBV11-2	many	TRBD1	TRBJ2-5	CASSRRFDRVETQYF
TRBV11-2	many	-	TRBJ2-2	CASSLDRAANTGELFF
TRBV7-9	few	-	TRBJ2-7	CASSLVSPKGVEQYF
TRBV10-3	-	TRBD2	TRBJ2-5	CAISTPQGLAGVRAQETQYF
TRBV20-1	-	-	TRBJ1-2	CSASTGRNYGYTF
TRBV7-9	many	TRBD1	TRBJ2-1	CASSPGQGAGEQFF
TRBV7-2	-	-	TRBJ1-3	CASSARQGNTIYF
TRBV7-9	many	TRBD2	TRBJ2-3	CASSPSGTLRDTQYF
TRBV25-1	many	-	TRBJ1-4	CASSESERAFNEKLFF
TRBV20-1	many	-	TRBJ2-5	CSAYNHGETQYF
TRBV12-3/TRBV12-4	medium-sized	TRBD2	TRBJ2-5	CASSLSDSGLETQYF
TRBV12-3/TRBV12-4	many	TRBD2	TRBJ2-1	CASSRAGDEQFF
TRBV7-7	-	-	TRBJ2-5	CASSFGAEETQYF
TRBV11-3	few	-	TRBJ2-2	CASSYSANTGELFF
TRBV30	few	-	TRBJ2-1	CAWVLGGGPYNEQFF
TRBV28	few	-	TRBJ1-1	CASSLIRNGEAFF
TRBV5-4	few	TRBD2	TRBJ2-1	CASSLALAGGGNEQFF
TRBV28	-	-	TRBJ2-6	CASRDSGAKSSGANVLTF
TRBV2	few	-	TRBJ2-5	CASRISETQYF
TRBV20-1	many	-	TRBJ2-7	CSARDSLHEQYF
TRBV7-9	many	-	TRBJ1-6	CASSSTGPSPGASYNSPLHF
TRBV10-3	many	-	TRBJ2-5	CAISDARGGVGETQYF
TRBV28	-	TRBD1	TRBJ2-7	CATRTGWYEQYF